These 4 T cell receptor beta chains were all obtained from the same sample, sequenced in a study of blood T cell repertoires in COVID-19. Produced via immunoSEQ multiplex PCR; TCRdb's table is partial and in-frame only. The repertoire has some 150,000 clones, roughly 80% of them found once; the top ten carry roughly 9%. The sample was peripheral blood. The receptor set was obtained from a woman aged 50 to 65 with active or convalescent COVID-19.

CDR3 protein: CASSYQQGEAFF. CDR3 nucleotide sequence: TGTGCCAGCAGTTACCAACAGGGTGAAGCTTTCTTT. The chain couples TRBV6-6 to TRBJ1-1; a possible D gene is TRBD1 (6 bases). This CDR3 region has 12 residues. The germline V gene encodes CDR1 MNHNY and CDR2 SVGAGI (reference sequence). V was shortened by 2 bases and J by 7 bases, with 8 bases between the two germline ends.

The V gene is TRBV28, the J gene TRBJ2-1, with 10 positions matching TRBD1. The CDR3 consists of 17 residues. Per germline, CDR1 MDHEN and CDR2 SYDVKM. V shed 7 bases and J 4 bases; nucleotides not matched to a gene: 13. CDR3 DNA sequence: TGTGCCAGCACCCCTGCCCGGGACAGGGGAATGTACAATGAGCAGTTCTTC. Its translation: CASTPARDRGMYNEQFF. Complete variable domain (other parts from reference TRBV28 and TRBJ2-1): DVKVTQSSRYLVKRTGEKVFLECVQDMDHENMFWYRQDPGLGLRLIYFSYDVKMKEKGDIPEGYSVSREKKERFSLILESASTNQTSMYLCASTPARDRGMYNEQFFGPGTRLTVL.

The chain carries TRBV2 and TRBJ1-2; a possible D gene is TRBD1 (5 bases). Trimming removed 5 bases at V and 4 bases at J, with 8 bases between. The CDR3 totals 12 residues. Germline values: CDR1 SNHLY, CDR2 FYNNEI. The CDR3 nucleotides read TGTGCCAGCAGTCGACAGAGCTATGGCTACACCTTC. Its protein is CASSRQSYGYTF.

V is TRBV3-1 (or the pseudogene TRBV3-2) and J is TRBJ1-6, with TRBD1 matching 9 bases. CDR3 length: 16 residues. V was pared by 0 bases and J by 7 bases, with 4 bases of the junction left unmatched. CDR1 and CDR2 (germline): LGHDT, YNNKEL (reference sequence). CDR3 bases: TGTGCCAGCAGCCAAGATCAGGACAGGGGAAATTCACCCCTCCACTTT. The encoded protein is CASSQDQDRGNSPLHF.